These T cell receptor beta chains were read from a single sample in a study of T-cell memory formation after mild COVID-19. TCRdb itself ran the 5' RACE reads through MiXCR, one entry per CDR3 protein. This table holds about 40,000 distinct CDR3 sequences, about an eighth found once. Sequenced input: PBMCs or a T cell subset sorted from them (not recorded which). These receptors came from a man younger than 35 who had mild COVID-19 (a few samples of this study predate the infection). Cell type and time point are not known. Each CDR3 is given with its conserved first and last residue. The D gene is left open where the match is weak. Expanded clones are given a class, and other clones once, few, many or no size at all.

V	size	D	J	DNA	CDR3
TRBV2	many	TRBD2	TRBJ2-3	TGTGCCAGCCGTAGCGGGGGGGACACAGATACGCAGTATTTT	CASRSGGDTDTQYF
TRBV7-2	many	-	TRBJ2-5	TGTGCCAGCCGGCGGGGTTTGGAGACCCAGTACTTC	CASRRGLETQYF
TRBV2	-	-	TRBJ2-2	TGTGCCAGCAGTGGGAACGCGGGGAGGAACACCGGGGAGCTGTTTTTT	CASSGNAGRNTGELFF
TRBV5-6	many	TRBD1	TRBJ1-2	TGTGCCAGCAGATTCGGGACAGGTGGCTACACCTTC	CASRFGTGGYTF
TRBV7-2	many	-	TRBJ1-3	TGTGCCAGCAGCACTACAGGGTACGGAAACACCATATATTTT	CASSTTGYGNTIYF
TRBV11-3	many	-	TRBJ2-3	TGTGCCAGCAGCTCCGAAATGGGGCATACGCAGTATTTT	CASSSEMGHTQYF
TRBV20-1	many	-	TRBJ2-3	TGCAGTGCTAGGGGCTTTCTAGCAAATAGCTCCGATACGCAGTATTTT	CSARGFLANSSDTQYF
TRBV3-1	few	TRBD1	TRBJ1-2	TGTGCCAGCAGCCAAAGGACAGGGCTTAACTATGGCTACACCTTC	CASSQRTGLNYGYTF
TRBV7-2	many	TRBD1	TRBJ2-1	TGTGCCAGCAGCTTAACCGGACAGGGGGCGTACAATGAGCAGTTCTTC	CASSLTGQGAYNEQFF
TRBV7-2	many	-	TRBJ1-1	TGTGCCAGCAGCTTACTGGGACTCCTGAGGAACACTGAAGCTTTCTTT	CASSLLGLLRNTEAFF
TRBV4-1	many	-	TRBJ1-4	TGCGCCAGCAGCCTGGGGGGAGCGGAAAAACTGTTTTTT	CASSLGGAEKLFF
TRBV2	many	-	TRBJ1-2	TGTGCCAGCAGTCCCGGGGTAGGGGCAGGTGGAGGACAAAACTATGGCTACACCTTC	CASSPGVGAGGGQNYGYTF
TRBV5-1	many	-	TRBJ2-7	TGCGCCAGCAGCATGGGTCTCTGGGGCGAGCTAGTCTCCGACGAGCAGTACTTC	CASSMGLWGELVSDEQYF
TRBV15	many	TRBD2	TRBJ2-3	TGTGCCACCAGCAGAGATGGGGAGCGGGATGGCACAGATACGCAGTATTTT	CATSRDGERDGTDTQYF
TRBV7-9	many	TRBD1	TRBJ2-3	TGTGCCAGCAGCTTGAGACAGGGGGCAGATACGCAGTATTTT	CASSLRQGADTQYF
TRBV7-6	-	-	TRBJ1-1	TGTGCCAGCAGCTTACAACAGCTGAACACTGAAGCTTTCTTT	CASSLQQLNTEAFF
TRBV5-4	-	-	TRBJ1-1	TGTGCCAGCAGCTCCCCGGGACAAACCCCCTCTGAAGCTTTCTTT	CASSSPGQTPSEAFF
TRBV7-9	many	TRBD1	TRBJ2-3	TGTGCCAGCAGCTACGGACAGGGAGCAGATACGCAGTATTTT	CASSYGQGADTQYF
TRBV4-1	many	-	TRBJ2-3	TGCGCCAGCAGCCAAGAGGGACAACCTAGCACAGATACGCAGTATTTT	CASSQEGQPSTDTQYF
TRBV27	many	-	TRBJ2-7	TGTGCCAGCAGCCATGGGCCGTCCTACGAGCAGTACTTC	CASSHGPSYEQYF
TRBV20-1	many	-	TRBJ2-3	TGCAGTGCTAGAAGTCCAGGATTCAAGGGAGGCACAGATACGCAGTATTTT	CSARSPGFKGGTDTQYF
TRBV2	many	-	TRBJ1-6	TGTGCCAAGGGAAAGCCCCCCCAGGATCCCCTCCACTTT	CAKGKPPQDPLHF
TRBV5-1	many	-	TRBJ2-2	TGCGCCAGCAGATCCGGGAACACCGGGGAGCTGTTTTTT	CASRSGNTGELFF
TRBV7-7	many	TRBD2	TRBJ2-1	TGTGCCAGCAGCCCCACGGGGGGGTTTGAGCAGTTCTTC	CASSPTGGFEQFF
TRBV2	many	-	TRBJ2-6	TGTGCCAGCAACCTCCAGGGGAACTCTGGGGCCAACGTCCTGACTTTC	CASNLQGNSGANVLTF
TRBV25-1	many	TRBD2	TRBJ2-2	TGTGCCAGCAGTGACGGACTAGCGGGCCACACCGGGGAGCTGTTTTTT	CASSDGLAGHTGELFF
TRBV27	many	-	TRBJ2-1	TGTGCCAGCAAAAAATCCCTTGAGCAGTTCTTC	CASKKSLEQFF
TRBV7-9	many	-	TRBJ2-5	TGTGCCAGCAGCTTTGGGGCAGGGCTGGAGACCCAGTACTTC	CASSFGAGLETQYF
TRBV7-8	-	-	TRBJ1-1	TGTGCCAGCAGCTTGGACCCCATGGGTACTGAAGCTTTCTTT	CASSLDPMGTEAFF
TRBV27	many	TRBD2	TRBJ2-3	TGTGCCAGCAGTTTCATGTTTCCAGCGGGGGGAGATACGCAGTATTTT	CASSFMFPAGGDTQYF
TRBV19	-	-	TRBJ1-1	TGTGCCAGTAGTGTGTTCACTGAAGCTTTCTTT	CASSVFTEAFF
TRBV29-1	few	-	TRBJ2-1	TGCAGCGTTTGGGGGGGCCACGGGAATGAGCAGTTCTTC	CSVWGGHGNEQFF
TRBV4-1	many	-	TRBJ2-4	TGCGCCAGCAGCCATGCTCCAGGGCGCCGCCGGGGAAACATTCAGTACTTC	CASSHAPGRRRGNIQYF
TRBV7-2	-	-	TRBJ2-2	TGTGCCAGCAGGCCCGGGGCCAACACCGGGGAGCTGTTTTTT	CASRPGANTGELFF
TRBV12-3/TRBV12-4	many	-	TRBJ2-7	TGTGCCAGCAGTTTTGGGGGAAGGAGGTCCGAGCAGTACTTC	CASSFGGRRSEQYF
TRBV20-1	many	-	TRBJ2-5	TGCAGTGCTAGCGCGGTGGGGGAGACCCAGTACTTC	CSASAVGETQYF
TRBV10-3	many	TRBD1	TRBJ2-1	TGTGCCATCAGTGAACCCCGGGACAGGGCCAATGAGCAGTTCTTC	CAISEPRDRANEQFF
TRBV20-1	many	TRBD2	TRBJ2-5	TGCAGTGCTGGAGCGGGGGACCAAGAGACCCAGTACTTC	CSAGAGDQETQYF
TRBV6-2/TRBV6-3	many	-	TRBJ1-5	TGTGCCAGCACCCGACGGGCGGCGGGGGGCAATCAGCCCCAGCATTTT	CASTRRAAGGNQPQHF
TRBV5-1	-	TRBD1	TRBJ2-6	TGCGCCAGCAGCCGACAGGGTATTGCCTCTGGGGCCAACGTCCTGACTTTC	CASSRQGIASGANVLTF
TRBV12-3/TRBV12-4	many	TRBD2	TRBJ2-4	TGTGCCAGCAGTCTACTAGCGGGGGGGGTAAACATTCAGTACTTC	CASSLLAGGVNIQYF
TRBV5-6	many	-	TRBJ2-7	TGTGCCAGCAGCACCGGGACCGACGTGTTTTCGTACGAGCAGTACTTC	CASSTGTDVFSYEQYF
TRBV5-4	many	-	TRBJ2-7	TGTGCCAGCAGCCCCGCGGGCAGGGCCTACGAGCAGTACTTC	CASSPAGRAYEQYF
TRBV7-8	many	TRBD1	TRBJ2-7	TGTGCCAGCAGCTGGACAGGGAGGAACGAGCAGTACTTC	CASSWTGRNEQYF
TRBV7-8	many	-	TRBJ2-4	TGTGCCAGCAGCTTAGTTCGGGCAAATATAGCCAAAAACATTCAGTACTTC	CASSLVRANIAKNIQYF
TRBV20-1	many	TRBD2	TRBJ2-1	TGCAGTGCTGACGCTAGCGGGGGGGCGTCTGAGCAGTTCTTC	CSADASGGASEQFF
TRBV20-1	many	TRBD2	TRBJ2-4	TGCAGTGCCGCAACTAGCGCGGGCATTCAGTACTTC	CSAATSAGIQYF
TRBV5-5	many	-	TRBJ2-1	TGTGCCAGCAGCTTGCTTATTAGCGGTGTTTTAAAGGGTGAGCAGTTCTTC	CASSLLISGVLKGEQFF
TRBV18	many	-	TRBJ1-1	TGTGCCAGCTCACCACAAGGGGAACCCCACACTGAAGCTTTCTTT	CASSPQGEPHTEAFF
TRBV12-3/TRBV12-4	-	TRBD1	TRBJ1-5	TGTGCCAGCAGTCTTGACAGGGGGCATAGCAATCAGCCCCAGCATTTT	CASSLDRGHSNQPQHF
TRBV7-9	-	-	TRBJ2-7	TGTGCCAGCAGCTTCGACGGAACCTACGAGCAGTACTTC	CASSFDGTYEQYF
TRBV28	many	TRBD1	TRBJ1-2	TGTGCCAGCAGTCTGGACAGGGCCCAGGTGTACCATGGCTACACCTTC	CASSLDRAQVYHGYTF
TRBV20-1	many	TRBD2	TRBJ2-7	TGCAGTGCTCCCCCCCCTAGCGGGAACTACGAGCAGTACTTC	CSAPPPSGNYEQYF
TRBV6-5	many	-	TRBJ2-7	TGTGCCAGCAGTCCCTTGGGAACCTCAAACGAGCAGTACTTC	CASSPLGTSNEQYF